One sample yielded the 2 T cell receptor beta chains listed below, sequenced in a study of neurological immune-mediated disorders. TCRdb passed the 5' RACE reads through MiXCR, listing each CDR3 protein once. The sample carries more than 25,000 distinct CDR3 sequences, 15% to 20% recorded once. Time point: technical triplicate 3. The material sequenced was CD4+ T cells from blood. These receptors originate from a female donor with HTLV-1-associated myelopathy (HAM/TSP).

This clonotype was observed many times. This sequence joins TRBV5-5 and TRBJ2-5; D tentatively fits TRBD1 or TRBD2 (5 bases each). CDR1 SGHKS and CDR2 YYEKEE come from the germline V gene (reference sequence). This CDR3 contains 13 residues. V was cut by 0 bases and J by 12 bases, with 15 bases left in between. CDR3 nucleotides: TGTGCCAGCAGCTTGGCCGAGTCGGGACCGAAGTACTTC. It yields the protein CASSLAESGPKYF.

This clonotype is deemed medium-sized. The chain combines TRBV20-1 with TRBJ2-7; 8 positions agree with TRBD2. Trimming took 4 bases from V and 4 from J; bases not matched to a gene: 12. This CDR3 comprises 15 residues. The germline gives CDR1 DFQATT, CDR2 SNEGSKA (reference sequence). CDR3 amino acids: CSANPGGTQLYEQYF. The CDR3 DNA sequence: TGCAGTGCTAACCCGGGGGGGACCCAACTTTACGAGCAGTACTTC.